Below, 27 T cell receptor beta chains from the same sample are listed, as sequenced in a study of Ad26.COV2.S vaccination and SARS-CoV-2 variants. The treatment is: approximately 18 received Ad26.COV2.S at low or high dose, single or two shots; about 5 received placebo; per-sample allocation not given. It was on day 63 after the first vaccine or placebo injection that samples were taken. Method: immunoSEQ multiplex PCR; TCRdb's copy keeps in-frame clones and lacks some. The sample consists of around 250,000 clones, roughly nine tenths of them appearing once. This sample comprised peripheral blood, obtained in a trial of Ad26.COV2.S vaccine versus placebo. The receptor set was obtained from a person between 18 and 59 years old who received the Ad26.COV2.S COVID-19 vaccine or a placebo.

V usage is TRBV27 and J usage is TRBJ2-1; a possible D gene is TRBD2 (7 bases). V was pared by 7 bases and J by 7 bases, with 17 bases between. This CDR3 is 14 amino acids long. Germline assignment: CDR1 MNHEY and CDR2 SMNVEV (reference sequence). The CDR3 here is CASNHMGGANEQFF. CDR3 nucleotide sequence: TGTGCCAGCAACCATATGGGGGGGGCAAATGAGCAGTTCTTC.

This clone was counted only a few times. The rearrangement uses TRBV4-1 and TRBJ1-1, with 8 bases that match TRBD1. CDR3 length equals 17 residues. The V gene end was trimmed by 1 base and the J gene end by 5 bases; junction bases not matched to a gene: 12. Germline CDR1 reads MGHRA; CDR2 reads YSYEKL. The CDR3 protein is CASSQVSYRRQGTEAFF. In nucleotides, the CDR3 is TGCGCCAGCAGCCAAGTTTCTTATCGGCGACAGGGGACTGAAGCTTTCTTT.

This rearrangement joins TRBV4-1 to TRBJ1-2; a weak D match, TRBD1 (6 bases). Germline loops: CDR1 MGHRA, CDR2 YSYEKL. The V end lost 4 bases, the J end lost 5 bases, and 26 bases lay between the germline ends. The CDR3 is 18 residues long. Here the CDR3 DNA reads TGCGCCAGCAGCCTCCGAAGGACAGTCGGTACGGACTCGTATGGCTACACCTTC. Translated: CASSLRRTVGTDSYGYTF.

The chain uses TRBV9 and TRBJ1-4, with 7 positions matching TRBD1. The CDR3 length is 16 residues. Unmatched junction bases numbered 10, after V lost 0 bases and J lost 8 bases. Germline-derived CDR1 and CDR2 are SGDLS and YYNGEE. The CDR3 DNA follows: TGTGCCAGCAGCGTAGTAGGTGACAGGGTGGAAGAAAAACTGTTTTTT. Amino acids: CASSVVGDRVEEKLFF.

This clone was detected once. J is TRBJ1-1 and V is TRBV29-1, with D possibly matching TRBD1 (5 bases). The CDR3 extends over 18 amino acids. Germline-derived CDR1 and CDR2 are SQVTM and ANQGSEA. Deletions cut 0 bases from V and 5 bases from J, with 25 bases between. The CDR3 loop is CSVEDYGGGSLVRTEAFF. The CDR3 DNA is TGCAGCGTTGAAGATTATGGGGGGGGGTCCCTTGTAAGGACTGAAGCTTTCTTT.

The chain links TRBV19 to TRBJ2-2, with 9 positions matching TRBD2. Germline V gene lookup returns CDR1 LNHDA and CDR2 SQIVND (reference sequence). V shed 9 bases, J shed 6 bases, and the junction held 8 bases outside the gene matches. There are 14 residues in the CDR3. The CDR3 region is CASYGLAKAGELFF. The CDR3 DNA sequence: TGTGCCAGCTACGGACTAGCGAAAGCCGGGGAGCTGTTTTTT.

The rearrangement joins TRBV5-1 to TRBJ1-2; 8 bases agree with TRBD1. The trim removed 3 bases at V and 5 bases at J, leaving 9 bases unmatched. Germline V gives CDR1 SGHRS, CDR2 YFSETQ. The CDR3 contains 15 residues. Here the CDR3 DNA reads TGCGCCAGCAGCTGGGGAGTGACAGGGGATTATGGCTACACCTTC. It yields the protein CASSWGVTGDYGYTF.

The CDR3: CASSDQREGSYEQYV. In nucleotides, the CDR3 is TGTGCCAGTAGTGACCAGCGGGAGGGGAGCTACGAGCAGTACGTC. This chain links TRBV19 with TRBJ2-7, with 10 nucleotides matching TRBD2. V lost 5 bases, J lost 3 bases, and 7 bases stayed unmatched. CDR3 length equals 15 residues. CDR1 and CDR2 (germline): LNHDA, SQIVND (reference sequence).

The chain has TRBV6-6 and TRBJ2-1; 10 nucleotides line up with TRBD2. From germline, CDR1 is MNHNY and CDR2 SVGAGI (reference sequence). Unmatched junction bases numbered 10, after V lost 5 bases and J lost 6 bases. The CDR3 runs to 16 residues. CDR3 sequence: CASSPRAGGTLNEQFF. The CDR3 DNA reads TGTGCCAGCAGTCCCAGAGCGGGGGGGACTCTCAATGAGCAGTTCTTC.

The rearrangement links TRBV24-1 to TRBJ2-1; 11 bases agree with TRBD2. Germline loops: CDR1 KGHDR, CDR2 SFDVKD. The CDR3 totals 18 residues. V was pared by 6 bases and J by 0 bases, with 9 bases of the junction left unmatched. Here the CDR3 DNA reads TGTGCCACCAGTCCGACGACTAGCGGGGCGAGCTCCTACAATGAGCAGTTCTTC. It encodes CATSPTTSGASSYNEQFF.

This clone came up once. The CDR3 protein is CSASYRDYGYTF. CDR3 coding DNA: TGCAGTGCTAGTTACAGGGACTATGGCTACACCTTC. The chain couples TRBV20-1 to TRBJ1-2, with D possibly TRBD1 on 6 matching bases. V lost 3 bases and J 3 bases, leaving 8 bases between the germline ends. This CDR3 contains 12 residues. CDR1 is DFQATT and CDR2 is SNEGSKA in the germline V gene (reference sequence).

A single count supports this clone. The chain couples TRBV9 to TRBJ2-1; D is ambiguous. In germline, CDR1 is SGDLS, CDR2 YYNGEE. The CDR3 extends over 14 amino acids. Trimming took 3 bases from V and 3 from J, leaving 10 bases between them. CDR3 region: CASSDFEFYNEQFF. CDR3 nucleotides: TGTGCCAGCAGCGACTTTGAATTCTACAATGAGCAGTTCTTC. The full variable domain, with the rest looked up from reference TRBV9 and TRBJ2-1, is DSGVTQTPKHLITATGQRVTLRCSPRSGDLSVYWYQQSLDQGLQFLIQYYNGEERAKGNILERFSAQQFPDLHSELNLSSLELGDSALYFCASSDFEFYNEQFFGPGTRLTVL.

This clone was counted a single time. V usage is TRBV10-3 and J usage is TRBJ2-1; D may be TRBD1 (6 bases). The length of the CDR3 is 16 residues. Germline values: CDR1 ENHRY, CDR2 SYGVKD. Trimming left V 4 bases short and J 1 base short, with 14 bases between. The CDR3 reads CAISGRGHGSYNEQFF. CDR3 sequence (DNA): TGTGCCATCAGTGGCAGGGGCCACGGTTCCTACAATGAGCAGTTCTTC.

This clone has just one count. The chain combines TRBV19 with TRBJ2-2, with 7 bases matching TRBD2. In germline, CDR1 is LNHDA, CDR2 SQIVND (reference sequence). This CDR3 is 14 amino acids long. The V segment lost 2 bases and the J segment 4 bases; nucleotides outside the gene matches: 1. CDR3 nucleotide sequence: TGTGCCAGTAGTATACGGGAGGTCACCGGGGAGCTGTTTTTT. Translated, it gives CASSIREVTGELFF.

The chain is built from TRBV19 and TRBJ1-4, with D perhaps matching TRBD1 (6 bases). CDR1 LNHDA and CDR2 SQIVND come from the germline V gene (reference sequence). The CDR3 sequence is 18 residues long. The V end lost 4 bases, the J end lost 0 bases, and 18 bases lay between the germline ends. DNA for the CDR3: TGTGCCAGTAGTACCGGGACACCAGGGGTTGCAACTAATGAAAAACTGTTTTTT. Translating gives CASSTGTPGVATNEKLFF.

The chain uses TRBV6-5 and TRBJ1-2, with unresolved D. Germline V lookup: CDR1 MNHEY, CDR2 SVGAGI. The length of the CDR3 is 13 residues. V dropped 4 bases and J dropped 1 base, with 7 bases sitting between them. The CDR3: CASSSPLNYGYTF. The CDR3 nucleotides read TGTGCCAGCAGTTCACCGCTTAACTATGGCTACACCTTC.

The chain is built from TRBV11-2 and TRBJ1-2; D unresolved. Trimming shortened V by 2 bases and J by 4 bases, and 20 bases separated the two germline ends. Per the germline V gene, CDR1 is SGHAT and CDR2 is FQNNGV. The CDR3 has 17 amino acids. The CDR3 spells CASSLITRWQTRYGYTF. In DNA, the CDR3 is TGTGCCAGCAGCTTAATTACGCGCTGGCAAACTCGCTATGGCTACACCTTC.

The chain joins TRBV4-2 to TRBJ1-2, with TRBD1 identical over 9 bases. Germline assignment: CDR1 LGHNA and CDR2 YNFKEQ. The CDR3 runs to 18 residues. V dropped 0 bases and J dropped 2; count of bases not matched to a gene: 10. The CDR3 DNA follows: TGTGCCAGCAGCCAAGACGGCTATTACAGGGGGCCCAACTATGGCTACACCTTC. This codes for CASSQDGYYRGPNYGYTF.

The sample holds one count of this clone. The chain employs TRBV5-6 and TRBJ1-4; no clear D. Trimming left V 0 bases short and J 4 bases short, with 7 bases between. The CDR3 contains 14 residues. CDR1 is SGHDT and CDR2 is YYEEEE in the germline V gene. The CDR3 DNA sequence: TGTGCCAGCAGCTTGGCCTCAGATAATGAAAAACTGTTTTTT. This encodes CASSLASDNEKLFF.

This chain joins TRBV24-1 and TRBJ1-3, with no clear D. V lost 0 bases and J 0 bases, leaving 17 bases between the germline ends. CDR1 is KGHDR, CDR2 SFDVKD, per germline. CDR3 length equals 19 residues. For the CDR3, the DNA is TGTGCCACCAGTGATTTGAAAAGTCATAAGCTTCACTCTGGAAACACCATATATTTT. The encoded protein is CATSDLKSHKLHSGNTIYF.

This clone appeared a few times. The chain employs TRBV6-5 and TRBJ2-1, with 14 bases fitting TRBD2. The CDR3 consists of 16 residues. Unmatched junction bases numbered 2, after V lost 3 bases and J lost 4 bases. Germline V CDR1 and CDR2: MNHEY, SVGAGI. The CDR3 region is CASSYGTSGGYNEQFF. CDR3 DNA sequence: TGTGCCAGCAGTTATGGGACTAGCGGGGGTTACAATGAGCAGTTCTTC.

This clone was detected once. The chain employs TRBV20-1 and TRBJ2-7; 8 nucleotides line up with TRBD2. This CDR3 comprises 18 residues. With V trimmed by 3 bases and J by 2 bases, 18 bases remained unmatched. Germline V lookup: CDR1 DFQATT, CDR2 SNEGSKA (reference sequence). The CDR3 DNA reads as TGCAGTGCTAGTCTCTTCCGTCTCAAGCGGGGGCCGACCTACGAGCAGTACTTC. Its translation: CSASLFRLKRGPTYEQYF.

This clone was observed once. This chain uses TRBV3-1 (or the pseudogene TRBV3-2) with TRBJ2-3, with TRBD1 matching 9 bases. This CDR3 region has 14 residues. Germline V lookup: CDR1 LGHDT, CDR2 YNNKEL (reference sequence). The V gene end was trimmed by 0 bases and the J gene end by 7 bases; junction bases not matched to a gene: 2. CDR3 bases: TGTGCCAGCAGCCAAGAGGACAGGGGACATACGCAGTATTTT. Protein: CASSQEDRGHTQYF.

This clone was recorded a few times. V is TRBV9 and J is TRBJ2-3, with 16 bases aligning to TRBD2. Germline loops: CDR1 SGDLS, CDR2 YYNGEE. The CDR3 has 19 amino acids. Trimming took 4 bases from V and 4 from J; bases not matched to a gene: 12. CDR3 nucleotides: TGTGCCAGCAGCCCAAACCCCGGGACTAGCGGGGGGGTGTCAGATACGCAGTATTTT. Its translation: CASSPNPGTSGGVSDTQYF.

The V call is TRBV4-3, the J call TRBJ2-3; TRBD2 matches at 7 bases. The CDR3 runs to 17 residues. Trimming cost V 0 bases and J 3 bases; bases outside gene matches: 9. CDR1 is LGHNA and CDR2 is YSLEER in the germline V gene. This CDR3 is CASSQDGGRVWTDTQYF. The CDR3 nucleotides are TGCGCCAGCAGCCAAGATGGAGGGAGGGTCTGGACAGATACGCAGTATTTT.

J is TRBJ2-5 and V is TRBV2; TRBD2 matches at 8 bases. The CDR3 totals 15 residues. Germline V lookup: CDR1 SNHLY, CDR2 FYNNEI. Trimming cost V 4 bases and J 4 bases; bases outside gene matches: 8. The CDR3 DNA reads as TGTGCCAGCAGTGGTTTGGCGGGGGGCGGAGAGACCCAGTACTTC. As protein: CASSGLAGGGETQYF.

V usage is TRBV4-1 and J usage is TRBJ1-1; no clear D gene. Trimming left V 1 base short and J 0 bases short, with 6 bases between. Germline CDR1 MGHRA, CDR2 YSYEKL. CDR3 size: 14 residues. CDR3 in amino acids: CASSQGLLNTEAFF. The CDR3 bases are TGCGCCAGCAGCCAAGGACTCCTGAACACTGAAGCTTTCTTT.